This is a list of T cell receptor beta chains from one sample in a study of Ad26.COV2.S vaccination and SARS-CoV-2 variants. Sequencing was performed with immunoSEQ multiplex PCR; in TCRdb, only in-frame clones are kept and a portion is missing. Of about 480,000 clones listed, around nine tenths were seen once; the top ten hold 9.5% to 15%. Sequences were derived from peripheral blood, sampled in a trial of Ad26.COV2.S vaccine versus placebo. The receptor source for this set is a person between 18 and 59 years old who received the Ad26.COV2.S COVID-19 vaccine or a placebo. The CDR3 runs from the conserved cysteine through the conserved F or W. D genes are given only for firm matches. The size of a clone is reported for some rows only, either as once, few or many, or as a class for expanded clones.

abundance: NA; v_gene: TRBV11-3; d_gene: TRBD1; j_gene: TRBJ2-3; CDR3nt: TGTGCCAGCAGCTTAGGGACAGGGAACGCAGATACGCAGTATTTT; CDR3aa: CASSLGTGNADTQYF
abundance: NA; v_gene: TRBV6-2/TRBV6-3; d_gene: TRBD1; j_gene: TRBJ1-5; CDR3nt: TGTGCCAGCAGTCGGGGACAGCCGTCAAGGGGGAGCAATCAGCCCCAGCATTTT; CDR3aa: CASSRGQPSRGSNQPQHF
abundance: NA; v_gene: TRBV27; d_gene: NA; j_gene: TRBJ2-7; CDR3nt: TGTGCCAGCAGTTTCGGCAGGTTCTACGAGCAGTACTTC; CDR3aa: CASSFGRFYEQYF
abundance: NA; v_gene: TRBV27; d_gene: NA; j_gene: TRBJ2-1; CDR3nt: TGTGCCAGCAGTTCACAGGGTGGCAATGAGCAGTTCTTC; CDR3aa: CASSSQGGNEQFF
abundance: NA; v_gene: TRBV27; d_gene: NA; j_gene: TRBJ2-3; CDR3nt: TGTGCCAGCAACGCCGGGGACACAGATACGCAGTATTTT; CDR3aa: CASNAGDTDTQYF
abundance: few; v_gene: TRBV5-5; d_gene: NA; j_gene: TRBJ1-1; CDR3nt: TGTGCCAGCAGCTCGGCCGGGACGGCATTCGAAGCTTTCTTT; CDR3aa: CASSSAGTAFEAFF
abundance: NA; v_gene: TRBV11-1; d_gene: NA; j_gene: TRBJ2-7; CDR3nt: TGTGCCAGCAGCTTAGACTACGAGCAGTACTTC; CDR3aa: CASSLDYEQYF
abundance: NA; v_gene: TRBV27; d_gene: NA; j_gene: TRBJ1-4; CDR3nt: TGTGCCAGCAGTTCTTATCAGGGCGGTAATGAAAAACTGTTTTTT; CDR3aa: CASSSYQGGNEKLFF
abundance: NA; v_gene: TRBV6-5; d_gene: NA; j_gene: TRBJ1-3; CDR3nt: TGTGCCAGCAGTTACCAGGCGCACTCTGGAAACACCATATATTTT; CDR3aa: CASSYQAHSGNTIYF
abundance: NA; v_gene: TRBV23-1; d_gene: TRBD2; j_gene: TRBJ2-1; CDR3nt: TGCGCCAGCAATACTCACAGCGGGAGTACCTACAATGAGCAGTTCTTC; CDR3aa: CASNTHSGSTYNEQFF
abundance: NA; v_gene: TRBV18; d_gene: TRBD2; j_gene: TRBJ2-7; CDR3nt: TGTGCCAGCTCACGGGAGAGCGGGAGTCTCTCCGAGCAGTACTTC; CDR3aa: CASSRESGSLSEQYF
abundance: NA; v_gene: TRBV28; d_gene: NA; j_gene: TRBJ2-6; CDR3nt: TGTGCCAGCAGTTTATTGGGGGTTTCGGACTCTGGGGCCAACGTCCTGACTTTC; CDR3aa: CASSLLGVSDSGANVLTF
abundance: NA; v_gene: TRBV7-2; d_gene: TRBD1; j_gene: TRBJ2-1; CDR3nt: TGTGCCAGCAGCACGGCCGGGACAGGCCTGGATGAGCAGTTCTTC; CDR3aa: CASSTAGTGLDEQFF
abundance: few; v_gene: TRBV6-2/TRBV6-3; d_gene: TRBD1; j_gene: TRBJ1-5; CDR3nt: TGTGCCAGCAGTCTGGACAGGGGTTACAATCAGCCCCAGCATTTT; CDR3aa: CASSLDRGYNQPQHF
abundance: NA; v_gene: TRBV29-1; d_gene: TRBD1; j_gene: TRBJ1-4; CDR3nt: TGCAGCGTTGGGGACAGACCCAATGAAAAACTGTTTTTT; CDR3aa: CSVGDRPNEKLFF
abundance: NA; v_gene: TRBV7-8; d_gene: TRBD1; j_gene: TRBJ1-4; CDR3nt: TGTGCCAGCAGCCAGGGGGTGGGGGAAAAACTGTTTTTT; CDR3aa: CASSQGVGEKLFF
abundance: NA; v_gene: TRBV6-1; d_gene: TRBD2; j_gene: TRBJ2-3; CDR3nt: TGTGCCAGCAGTGTGGGGACTAGCGGGAGGGGCACAGATACGCAGTATTTT; CDR3aa: CASSVGTSGRGTDTQYF
abundance: NA; v_gene: TRBV28; d_gene: TRBD2; j_gene: TRBJ2-3; CDR3nt: TGTGCCAGCATGAGCGGGAGAACAGATACGCAGTATTTT; CDR3aa: CASMSGRTDTQYF
abundance: NA; v_gene: TRBV2; d_gene: TRBD2; j_gene: TRBJ2-1; CDR3nt: TGTGCCAGCAGTCGCTCCCGGGCGGGAGCCAATGAGCAGTTCTTC; CDR3aa: CASSRSRAGANEQFF
abundance: few; v_gene: TRBV5-4; d_gene: NA; j_gene: TRBJ2-1; CDR3nt: TGTGCCAGCAGCTTGGCCCCTACAAATGAGCAGTTCTTC; CDR3aa: CASSLAPTNEQFF
abundance: NA; v_gene: TRBV7-9; d_gene: NA; j_gene: TRBJ1-2; CDR3nt: TGTGCCAGCAGCCCGGGACAAAACTATGGCTACACCTTC; CDR3aa: CASSPGQNYGYTF
abundance: few; v_gene: TRBV30; d_gene: NA; j_gene: TRBJ2-5; CDR3nt: TGTGCAGTTTACAGCAGGTTCAGTGAGACCCAGTACTTC; CDR3aa: CAVYSRFSETQYF
abundance: NA; v_gene: TRBV11-2; d_gene: NA; j_gene: TRBJ2-7; CDR3nt: TGTGCCAGCAGCGTGGGGTCCCGAGGCGAGCAGTACTTC; CDR3aa: CASSVGSRGEQYF
abundance: NA; v_gene: TRBV6-1; d_gene: NA; j_gene: TRBJ2-7; CDR3nt: TGTGCCAGCAGTGATGTCCGGGCTTTTACCGACGAGCAGTACTTC; CDR3aa: CASSDVRAFTDEQYF
abundance: NA; v_gene: TRBV7-9; d_gene: NA; j_gene: TRBJ2-5; CDR3nt: TGTGCCAGTGGACAAGAGACCCAGTACTTC; CDR3aa: CASGQETQYF
abundance: NA; v_gene: TRBV18; d_gene: NA; j_gene: TRBJ2-5; CDR3nt: TGTGCCAGCTCACCACTGGGTCTCCAAGAGACCCAGTACTTC; CDR3aa: CASSPLGLQETQYF
abundance: NA; v_gene: TRBV7-2; d_gene: TRBD1; j_gene: TRBJ2-4; CDR3nt: TGTGCCAGCAGCGCAAGGGGCTGGGACAGCGAGAAAAACATTCAGTACTTC; CDR3aa: CASSARGWDSEKNIQYF
abundance: NA; v_gene: TRBV28; d_gene: NA; j_gene: TRBJ2-7; CDR3nt: TGTGCCAGCAGCCTCGCTCCGTGGGGCGAGCAGTACTTC; CDR3aa: CASSLAPWGEQYF
abundance: once; v_gene: TRBV18; d_gene: NA; j_gene: TRBJ2-1; CDR3nt: TGTGCCAGCTCACCGGCGGGCCCAGGGTCAATCGTAGATGAGCAGTTCTTC; CDR3aa: CASSPAGPGSIVDEQFF
abundance: NA; v_gene: TRBV30; d_gene: NA; j_gene: TRBJ1-1; CDR3nt: TGTGCCTGGAGTTCGGGGTTAAGCGGAGCTTTCTTT; CDR3aa: CAWSSGLSGAFF
abundance: once; v_gene: TRBV19; d_gene: NA; j_gene: TRBJ1-6; CDR3nt: TGTGCCAGTAGTCCATCCACGGGCTGGGCACCCCTCCACTTT; CDR3aa: CASSPSTGWAPLHF
abundance: NA; v_gene: TRBV19; d_gene: NA; j_gene: TRBJ2-7; CDR3nt: TGTGCCAGTAGCCCAATGACAGGATCCTACGAGCAGTACTTC; CDR3aa: CASSPMTGSYEQYF
abundance: NA; v_gene: TRBV29-1; d_gene: TRBD2; j_gene: TRBJ2-1; CDR3nt: TGCAGCGTTGGTTCAGGACTAGCGGGAGGGAGTGAGCAGTTCTTC; CDR3aa: CSVGSGLAGGSEQFF
abundance: NA; v_gene: TRBV9; d_gene: NA; j_gene: TRBJ1-1; CDR3nt: TGTGCCAGCAGCAATAGGGTGGACACTGAAGCTTTCTTT; CDR3aa: CASSNRVDTEAFF
abundance: NA; v_gene: TRBV28; d_gene: TRBD1; j_gene: TRBJ2-5; CDR3nt: TGTGCCAGCAGGCGACAGGGTGGAGAGACCCAGTACTTC; CDR3aa: CASRRQGGETQYF
abundance: NA; v_gene: TRBV7-3; d_gene: NA; j_gene: TRBJ1-2; CDR3nt: TGTGCCAGCAGCTTAACGCCTGGCTATGGCTACACCTTC; CDR3aa: CASSLTPGYGYTF
abundance: NA; v_gene: TRBV28; d_gene: NA; j_gene: TRBJ1-2; CDR3nt: TGTGCCAGCAGCAGAACCATGGTGCGTACCTTC; CDR3aa: CASSRTMVRTF
abundance: NA; v_gene: TRBV7-2; d_gene: NA; j_gene: TRBJ2-1; CDR3nt: TGTGCCAGCACTCCGCGAGGGCCTTCCTACAATGAGCAGTTCTTC; CDR3aa: CASTPRGPSYNEQFF
abundance: NA; v_gene: TRBV19; d_gene: NA; j_gene: TRBJ2-3; CDR3nt: TGTGCCAGTAGTATAGGTCGGGGCACAGATACGCAGTATTTT; CDR3aa: CASSIGRGTDTQYF
abundance: NA; v_gene: TRBV2; d_gene: NA; j_gene: TRBJ1-1; CDR3nt: TGTGCCAGCAGTGGACAGCCGAACACTGAAGCTTTCTTT; CDR3aa: CASSGQPNTEAFF
abundance: NA; v_gene: TRBV7-6; d_gene: NA; j_gene: TRBJ2-4; CDR3nt: TGTGCCAGCAGCTTAGTTGCGGCAGGGGTCGGCAAAAACATTCAGTACTTC; CDR3aa: CASSLVAAGVGKNIQYF
abundance: NA; v_gene: TRBV11-2; d_gene: NA; j_gene: TRBJ2-1; CDR3nt: TGTGCCAGCAGCTCCCCATCTAGGGACCGAGCCTACAATGAGCAGTTCTTC; CDR3aa: CASSSPSRDRAYNEQFF
abundance: few; v_gene: TRBV19; d_gene: NA; j_gene: TRBJ1-1; CDR3nt: TGTGCCAGTAGTACACAGGGGAACACTGAAGCTTTCTTT; CDR3aa: CASSTQGNTEAFF
abundance: NA; v_gene: TRBV6-5; d_gene: NA; j_gene: TRBJ2-5; CDR3nt: TGTGCCAGCAGTTACAGGCAGTACCAAGAGACCCAGTACTTC; CDR3aa: CASSYRQYQETQYF
abundance: NA; v_gene: TRBV19; d_gene: TRBD2; j_gene: TRBJ2-1; CDR3nt: TGTGCCAGTACCGGGGGAAATAGCGGGAGATCCTCCTACAATGAGCAGTTCTTC; CDR3aa: CASTGGNSGRSSYNEQFF
abundance: NA; v_gene: TRBV28; d_gene: NA; j_gene: TRBJ1-2; CDR3nt: TGTGCCAGCAGTTTATTGCTGATCGGCTACACCTTC; CDR3aa: CASSLLLIGYTF
abundance: NA; v_gene: TRBV4-3; d_gene: NA; j_gene: TRBJ2-2; CDR3nt: TGCGCCAGCAGCCAAGATTGGGGGGTATACACCGGGGAGCTGTTTTTT; CDR3aa: CASSQDWGVYTGELFF
abundance: NA; v_gene: TRBV10-3; d_gene: TRBD1; j_gene: TRBJ1-1; CDR3nt: TGTGCCATCAGTGCCGGACAGGGGGCCACTGAAGCTTTCTTT; CDR3aa: CAISAGQGATEAFF
abundance: NA; v_gene: TRBV24-1; d_gene: NA; j_gene: TRBJ2-1; CDR3nt: TGTGCCACCAGTGATAGCTCTCGAGAGCAGTTCTTC; CDR3aa: CATSDSSREQFF
abundance: NA; v_gene: TRBV19; d_gene: NA; j_gene: TRBJ2-2; CDR3nt: TGTGCCAGTAGTATCGCACGCGGCACCGGGGAGCTGTTTTTT; CDR3aa: CASSIARGTGELFF